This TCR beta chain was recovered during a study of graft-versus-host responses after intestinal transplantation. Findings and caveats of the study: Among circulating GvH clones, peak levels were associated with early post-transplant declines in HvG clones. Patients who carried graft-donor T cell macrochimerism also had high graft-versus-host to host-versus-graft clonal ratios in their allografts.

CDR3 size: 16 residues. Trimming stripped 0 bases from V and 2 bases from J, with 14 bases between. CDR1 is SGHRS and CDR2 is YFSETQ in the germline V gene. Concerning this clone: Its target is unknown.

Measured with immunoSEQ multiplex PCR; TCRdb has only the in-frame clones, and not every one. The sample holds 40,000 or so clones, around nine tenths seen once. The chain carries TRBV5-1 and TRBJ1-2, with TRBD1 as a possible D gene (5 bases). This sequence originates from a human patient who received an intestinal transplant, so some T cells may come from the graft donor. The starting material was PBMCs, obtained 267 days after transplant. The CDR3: CASSLAGAGRNYGYTF. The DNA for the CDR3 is TGCGCCAGCAGCTTGGCGGGAGCAGGGAGGAACTATGGCTACACCTTC.